This T cell receptor (beta chain) appears in the sequencing data of a study of read filtering for tumor transcriptome and immune sequencing. Study information: DNase treatment preceded whole-transcriptome library preparation. Per sample, TCR-region reads ranged about 3.5 to 11 million by IR-seq, roughly 75 to 1273 by RNA-seq. Study-wide points: Single-read clonotypes: about 81.9% of IR-seq clonotypes (about 4% of reads), 74.6% of RNA-seq clonotypes (approximately 43% of reads).

The CDR3 runs to 14 residues. V was clipped by 4 bases and J by 8 bases; unmatched bases: 4. The V gene's germline CDR1 is SGHAT and CDR2 FQDESV (reference sequence). This clonotype was counted only a few times. Its target is unknown. The CDR3 carries no conserved terminal phenylalanine or tryptophan, so it likely arises from a read error. The library was built from around 0.4 ug RNA with molecular barcoded adaptors for alpha/delta and beta/gamma chains. Via MiXCR, TCRdb re-called the reads, giving one row per CDR3 protein. The sample consists of tens of thousands of distinct CDR3 sequences, about 20% of them appearing once.

This receptor was taken from a donor aged 40 or older with multiple myeloma. V gene TRBV11-1 combines with J gene TRBJ2-1, with 11 nucleotides matching TRBD1. The specimen sequenced was a population of CD138-negative cells sorted from bone marrow. CDR3 DNA sequence: TGTGCCAGCAGCTCGGGACAGGGGGAGGATGAGCAGTTCCTC. Translation: CASSSGQGEDEQFL.